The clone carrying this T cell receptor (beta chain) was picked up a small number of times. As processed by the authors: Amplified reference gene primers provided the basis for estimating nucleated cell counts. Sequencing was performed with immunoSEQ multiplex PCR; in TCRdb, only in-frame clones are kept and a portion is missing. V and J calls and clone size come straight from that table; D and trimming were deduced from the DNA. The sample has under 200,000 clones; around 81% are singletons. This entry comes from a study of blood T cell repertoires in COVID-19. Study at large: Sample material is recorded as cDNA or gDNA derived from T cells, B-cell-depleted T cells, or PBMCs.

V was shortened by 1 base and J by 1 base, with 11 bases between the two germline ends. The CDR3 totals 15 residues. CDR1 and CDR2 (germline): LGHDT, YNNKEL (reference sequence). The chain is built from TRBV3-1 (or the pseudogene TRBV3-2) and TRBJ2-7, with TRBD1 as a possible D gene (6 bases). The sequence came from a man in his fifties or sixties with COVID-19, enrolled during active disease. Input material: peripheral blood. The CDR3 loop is CASSQAKGVSYEQYF. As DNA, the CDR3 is TGTGCCAGCAGCCAAGCTAAGGGGGTATCCTACGAGCAGTACTTC.